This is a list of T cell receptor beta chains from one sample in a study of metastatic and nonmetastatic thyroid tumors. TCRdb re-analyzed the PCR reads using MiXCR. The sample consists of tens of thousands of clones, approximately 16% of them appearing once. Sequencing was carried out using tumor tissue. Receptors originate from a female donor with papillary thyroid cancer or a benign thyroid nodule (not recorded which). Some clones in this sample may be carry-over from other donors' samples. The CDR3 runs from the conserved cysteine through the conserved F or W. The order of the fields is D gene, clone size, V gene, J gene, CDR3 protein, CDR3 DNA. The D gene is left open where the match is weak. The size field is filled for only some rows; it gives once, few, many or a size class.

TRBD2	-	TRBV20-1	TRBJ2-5	CSAREPSGVQETQYF	TGCAGTGCTAGAGAACCTAGCGGGGTCCAAGAGACCCAGTACTTC
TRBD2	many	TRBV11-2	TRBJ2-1	CASSLGLAVYNEQFF	TGTGCCAGCAGCTTAGGACTAGCGGTCTACAATGAGCAGTTCTTC
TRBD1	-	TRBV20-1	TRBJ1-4	CSARRTGVGRGEKLFF	TGCAGTGCTCGACGGACAGGGGTCGGGAGGGGGGAAAAACTGTTTTTT
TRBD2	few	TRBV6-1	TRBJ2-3	CASSEDGGGATDTQYF	TGTGCCAGCAGTGAAGATGGCGGGGGGGCGACAGATACGCAGTATTTT
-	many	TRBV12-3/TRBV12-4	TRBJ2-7	CASSRQFYEQYF	TGTGCCAGCAGCCGACAGTTCTACGAGCAGTACTTC
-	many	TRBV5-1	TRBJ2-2	CASSSGLTNTGELFF	TGCGCCAGCAGCTCAGGACTGACGAACACCGGGGAGCTGTTTTTT
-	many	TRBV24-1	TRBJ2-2	CATSHGAGELFF	TGTGCCACCAGTCACGGGGCCGGGGAGCTGTTTTTT
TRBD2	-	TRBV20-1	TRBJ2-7	CSATSGTSGRGYEQYF	TGCAGTGCCACTTCTGGGACTAGCGGACGTGGGTACGAGCAGTACTTC
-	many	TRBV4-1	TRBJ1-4	CASSRPRGGGDEKLFF	TGCGCCAGCAGCCGGCCGAGAGGGGGGGGTGATGAAAAACTGTTTTTT
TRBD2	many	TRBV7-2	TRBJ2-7	CASSSPRGSSYEQYF	TGTGCCAGCAGCTCCCCGCGGGGGAGCTCCTACGAGCAGTACTTC
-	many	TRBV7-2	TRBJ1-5	CASSLGADQPQHF	TGTGCCAGCAGCTTAGGAGCCGATCAGCCCCAGCATTTT
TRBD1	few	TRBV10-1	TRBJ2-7	CASSYIGDRGLEQYF	TGCGCCAGCAGTTATATTGGGGACAGGGGCCTCGAGCAGTACTTC
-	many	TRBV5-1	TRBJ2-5	CASSLWSAEETQYF	TGCGCCAGCAGCTTGTGGAGTGCCGAAGAGACCCAGTACTTC
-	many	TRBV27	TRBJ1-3	CASSLDSTRGNTIYF	TGTGCCAGCAGTTTGGACTCGACCCGGGGAAACACCATATATTTT
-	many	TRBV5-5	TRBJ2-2	CASRDQNTGELFF	TGTGCCAGCAGGGATCAGAACACCGGGGAGCTGTTTTTT
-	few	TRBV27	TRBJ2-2	CASSLKEGAGELFF	TGTGCCAGCAGTTTAAAAGAGGGCGCCGGGGAGCTGTTTTTT
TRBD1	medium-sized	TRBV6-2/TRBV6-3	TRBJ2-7	CASNDRVYYEQYF	TGTGCCAGCAACGACAGGGTTTACTACGAGCAGTACTTC
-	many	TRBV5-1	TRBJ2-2	CASSLELGEAGELFF	TGCGCCAGCAGCTTGGAGTTGGGGGAAGCCGGGGAGCTGTTTTTT